The T cell receptor beta chain under discussion was sequenced for a study of blood T cell repertoires in COVID-19. Study as a whole: The study drew acute and convalescent COVID-19 samples from the United States, Italy and Spain. From T cells, B-cell-depleted T cells, or PBMCs came the material, which was cDNA or gDNA.

V gave up 6 bases and J gave up 3 bases, with 11 bases separating them. The germline V gene has CDR1 SNHLY and CDR2 FYNNEI. This CDR3 comprises 13 residues. Seattle-derived patients entered the study during active infection and were followed longitudinally. Original data processing: Estimation of nucleated cell counts was performed using reference gene primer amplification. Produced via immunoSEQ multiplex PCR; TCRdb's table is partial and in-frame only. The DNA gave D and trimming, while V, J and clone size come from that table. Of approximately 460,000 clones listed, approximately 89% were seen once; the top ten hold about 0.91%.

The receptor's source is a man aged 18 to 30 with COVID-19, enrolled during active disease. This sequence joins TRBV2 and TRBJ2-5; possible D gene TRBD2, 6 bases. The sequenced sample consisted of peripheral blood. CDR3 protein: CASSRLAKETQYF. CDR3 in DNA: TGTGCCAGCAGCCGGCTAGCGAAAGAGACCCAGTACTTC. Filled out from reference TRBV2 and TRBJ2-5, the complete variable domain reads EPEVTQTPSHQVTQMGQEVILRCVPISNHLYFYWYRQILGQKVEFLVSFYNNEISEKSEIFDDQFSVERPDGSNFTLKIRSTKLEDSAMYFCASSRLAKETQYFGPGTRLLVL.